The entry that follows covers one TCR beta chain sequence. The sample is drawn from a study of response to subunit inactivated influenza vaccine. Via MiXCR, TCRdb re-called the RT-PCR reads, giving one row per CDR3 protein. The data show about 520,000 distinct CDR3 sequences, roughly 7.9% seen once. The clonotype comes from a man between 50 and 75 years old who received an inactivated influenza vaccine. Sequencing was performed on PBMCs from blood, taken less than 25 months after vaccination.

CDR3 sequence reads: CASSSRLGEGTQYF. The DNA of the CDR3 is TGTGCCAGCAGTTCGCGGCTAGGGGAAGGGACCCAGTACTTC. The chain links TRBV6-5 to TRBJ2-5, with a tentative D call TRBD1 (5 bases). With 4 bases removed from V and 7 bases from J, the gap between germline ends came to 16 bases. This CDR3 has 14 residues. Germline CDR1 reads MNHEY; CDR2 reads SVGAGI.